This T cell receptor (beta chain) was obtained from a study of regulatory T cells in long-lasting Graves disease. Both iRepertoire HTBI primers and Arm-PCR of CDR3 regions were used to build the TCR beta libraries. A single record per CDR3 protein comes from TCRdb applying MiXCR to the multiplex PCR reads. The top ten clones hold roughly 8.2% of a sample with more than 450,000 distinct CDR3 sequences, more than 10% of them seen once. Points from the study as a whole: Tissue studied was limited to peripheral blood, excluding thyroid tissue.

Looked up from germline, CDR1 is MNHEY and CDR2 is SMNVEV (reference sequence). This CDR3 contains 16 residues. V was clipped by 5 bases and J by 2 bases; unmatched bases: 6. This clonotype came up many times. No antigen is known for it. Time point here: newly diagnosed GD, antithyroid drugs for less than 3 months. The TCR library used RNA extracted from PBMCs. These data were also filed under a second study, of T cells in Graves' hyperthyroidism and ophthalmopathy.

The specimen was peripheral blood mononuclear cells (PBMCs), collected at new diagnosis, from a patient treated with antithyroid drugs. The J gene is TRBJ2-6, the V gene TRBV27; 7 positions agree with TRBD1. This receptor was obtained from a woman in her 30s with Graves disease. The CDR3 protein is CASSRQGSTGANVLTF. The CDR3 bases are TGTGCCAGCAGTAGACAGGGTTCGACTGGGGCCAACGTCCTGACTTTC.